Here is one T cell receptor beta chain with its context. This clone appeared once. Its antigen is still unknown. Base qualities were left out, and no much larger clone turns up one base away. In the germline V gene (reference sequence), CDR1 corresponds to LNHDA and CDR2 to SQIVND. V loses 3 bases at its end and J loses 11 bases; junction bases beyond the gene matches: 7. The CDR3 measures 13 amino acids from cysteine to phenylalanine. Here the CDR3 DNA is all that survives: 39 bases in frame from base 1. This sample is drawn from a study of cytomegalovirus exposure and HLA in healthy donors listed by TCRdb under 2017. Regarding the complete study: The 670 or so repertoires of the first cohort and the 110 or so validation repertoires were produced on the same platform, according to a later analysis. The study aimed to test whether signatures of past pathogen exposure could be identified by cataloging public T cell receptors. To predict cytomegalovirus infection status, the study brought together high-throughput TCR immunosequencing, statistical association of individual TCRs with disease status, and machine learning. A separate validation cohort of 100 to 150 different subjects was used in addition to the approximately 640-subject first cohort. What the authors observed across the whole study: A total of roughly 160 TCR beta chains were listed by the study as associated with cytomegalovirus. Three of the identified cytomegalovirus-associated TCR beta chains were confirmed in vitro to be specific for cytomegalovirus antigens. The authors suggested that the approach could potentially be generalized to other disease states and immunological phenotypes. Most TCR sequences were seen in very few donors, while some public TCRs were found in many individuals. A later analysis had no HLA typing for the validation cohort, so co-occurrence there was scored across all 120 or so repertoires. In a later analysis, TCRs clustered in the first cohort were found to also tend to co-occur in the roughly 130 validation repertoires, with 85% to 95% of cluster scores above 0. The classifier was reported to diagnose cytomegalovirus status with high specificity and sensitivity in both the original and validation cohorts.

Donors formed part of the validation cohort, which comprised 120 subjects and was distinct from the first cohort of over 500 subjects. The library was obtained by the immunoSEQ multiplex PCR assay. Under the source paper's analysis protocol: A statistical classification framework was built to diagnose cytomegalovirus status from the catalog of TCR beta chain sequences. TCRdb holds this immuneACCESS table with in-frame rearrangements only. Some clones are missing; in checked studies, unresolved V genes explain under half, and the rest has no known cause. That table gives V, J and clone size, and the DNA gave D and trimming. This sample comprises roughly 70,000 clones, approximately 93% of them detected only once. The ten largest clones take up around 1.5% of the sample.

This receptor was taken from a man aged 18-30 years in good health and CMV-seropositive. Sequenced material: PBMCs. The chain links TRBV19 with TRBJ1-1; TRBD1 fits 9 bases in the junction. The CDR3 reads as follows: CASSIGQGSSAFF. Read as DNA, the sequence is TGTGCCAGTAGTATCGGACAGGGGAGTTCGGCTTTCTTT.